One sample yielded the 18 T cell receptor beta chains listed below, sequenced in a study of T cell repertoires in cytomegalovirus infection. TCRdb reprocessed the reads via MiXCR and lists one record per CDR3 protein. The sample has under 850,000 distinct CDR3 sequences; 35% are singletons. Sequencing was done on a sample of PBMCs. These TCRs come from a human donor in good health (CMV status not recorded). Some clones in this sample may be carry-over from other donors' samples.

V gene TRBV20-1 combines with J gene TRBJ2-7; 8 bases are shared with TRBD1. V lost 0 bases, J lost 5 bases, and 6 bases stayed unmatched. The germline V gene has CDR1 DFQATT and CDR2 SNEGSKA (reference sequence). The CDR3 totals 14 residues. CDR3 sequence (DNA): TGCAGTGCTAGAGATCACAGGGGGAGCAACGAGCAGTACTTC. Its translation: CSARDHRGSNEQYF.

This clonotype was counted only a few times. V and J are TRBV5-1 and TRBJ2-3; TRBD2 matches 7 bases. This CDR3 has 16 amino acids. V shed 0 bases and J 8 bases; nucleotides not matched to a gene: 12. CDR1 SGHRS and CDR2 YFSETQ come from the germline V gene. The CDR3 region is CASSLEGQRGAATQYF. The CDR3 nucleotides are TGCGCCAGCAGCTTGGAAGGTCAGCGGGGCGCAGCTACGCAGTATTTT.

The chain couples TRBV20-1 to TRBJ2-3; TRBD2 matches at 12 bases. The CDR3 is made up of 16 amino acids. V was clipped by 4 bases and J by 2 bases; unmatched bases: 7. The germline V gene encodes CDR1 DFQATT and CDR2 SNEGSKA (reference sequence). The CDR3 DNA reads TGCAGTGCTACAAGTCTAGCGGGAGGGCCCACAGATACGCAGTATTTT. Its protein product is CSATSLAGGPTDTQYF.

V usage is TRBV9 and J usage is TRBJ2-3; a possible D gene is TRBD2 (6 bases). The germline V and J ends were trimmed by 0 bases and 3 bases, with 11 bases remaining between them. The CDR3 contains 15 residues. Germline V gene sequence: CDR1 SGDLS, CDR2 YYNGEE. CDR3 in amino acids: CASSVGKGRTDTQYF. The CDR3 nucleotides are TGTGCCAGCAGCGTAGGAAAAGGGAGGACAGATACGCAGTATTTT. Full variable domain (missing parts from reference TRBV9 and TRBJ2-3): DSGVTQTPKHLITATGQRVTLRCSPRSGDLSVYWYQQSLDQGLQFLIQYYNGEERAKGNILERFSAQQFPDLHSELNLSSLELGDSALYFCASSVGKGRTDTQYFGPGTRLTVL.

The CDR3 nucleotides read TGTGCCAGCAGTCCCCCCGGACTATTCTTACGGAATGAGCAGTTCTTC. Protein: CASSPPGLFLRNEQFF. This chain joins TRBV12-3 or TRBV12-4 and TRBJ2-1, with TRBD2 as a possible D gene (6 bases). This CDR3 has 16 amino acids. V dropped 5 bases and J dropped 7 bases, with 21 bases sitting between them.

In its sample, this clonotype was seen a few times. V and J are TRBV25-1 and TRBJ1-2; tentative D call: TRBD1 (6 bases). The CDR3 consists of 14 residues. The V gene lost 3 bases and the J gene lost 7 bases, with 15 bases spanning the gap. Germline loops: CDR1 MGHDK, CDR2 SYGVNS. CDR3 in amino acids: CASSEPGGAGGYTF. The DNA for the CDR3 is TGTGCCAGCAGTGAGCCGGGGGGGGCCGGTGGCTACACCTTC.

The gene calls are TRBV5-1 and TRBJ1-1; D uncertain. This CDR3 is built from 20 residues. CDR1 is SGHRS and CDR2 is YFSETQ in the germline V gene. Trimming left V 0 bases short and J 3 bases short, with 27 bases between. Written as DNA, the CDR3 is TGCGCCAGCAGCTTGGCGGGGTGGAAGGGTAGTTCGGCCGCGGACACTGAAGCTTTCTTT. This translates into CASSLAGWKGSSAADTEAFF.

In its sample, this clonotype was seen a few times. The CDR3 DNA is TGCAGTGCTAGAGATTTCCGACCCCGGGGTGGTAGAAGCAATCAGCCCCAGCATTTT. Its translation: CSARDFRPRGGRSNQPQHF. V usage is TRBV20-1 and J usage is TRBJ1-5; D not certain. Germline V CDR1 and CDR2: DFQATT, SNEGSKA (reference sequence). This CDR3 comprises 19 residues. The V end was cut by 0 bases, the J end by 1 base, with 22 bases between.

V usage is TRBV4-2 and J usage is TRBJ2-2, with D possibly called TRBD1 or TRBD2 (7 bases each). CDR3 size: 17 residues. Germline loops: CDR1 LGHNA, CDR2 YNFKEQ. V gave up 0 bases and J gave up 2 bases, with 13 bases separating them. CDR3 DNA: TGTGCCAGCAGCCAAGAACCCAGGGGGGGAAACACCGGGGAGCTGTTTTTT. It specifies CASSQEPRGGNTGELFF.

The chain couples TRBV28 to TRBJ1-1; possibly TRBD1 for D (6 bases). This CDR3 comprises 15 residues. The germline V gene has CDR1 MDHEN and CDR2 SYDVKM. V lost 4 bases to trimming and J lost 3 bases, with 15 bases between them. CDR3 loop: CASSYFGAGDTEAFF. CDR3 bases: TGTGCCAGCAGTTACTTCGGTGCAGGGGACACTGAAGCTTTCTTT.

This clonotype was seen a few times. V and J are TRBV7-6 and TRBJ2-3; D possibly uses TRBD1 or TRBD2 (5 bases each). Germline V CDR1 and CDR2: SGHVS, FNYEAQ. The CDR3 is made up of 14 amino acids. V was trimmed by 5 bases and J by 2 bases, leaving 11 bases between them. The CDR3 reads CASSPRGYTDTQYF. The CDR3 bases are TGTGCCAGCAGCCCGAGGGGATACACAGATACGCAGTATTTT.

The chain has TRBV7-9 and TRBJ2-2; unclear D gene. Germline V CDR1 and CDR2: SEHNR, FQNEAQ (reference sequence). The CDR3 is 15 amino acids. The ends were cut back, 1 base at V and 2 bases at J, with 8 bases in the middle. CDR3 coding DNA: TGTGCCAGCAGCTTAGACGCAGATAACACCGGGGAGCTGTTTTTT. Translated: CASSLDADNTGELFF.

V gene TRBV2 combines with J gene TRBJ2-3; 8 nucleotides agree with TRBD1. V shed 3 bases and J 0 bases; nucleotides not matched to a gene: 2. Per germline, CDR1 SNHLY and CDR2 FYNNEI. There are 15 residues in the CDR3. The CDR3 sequence is CASSDRDRSTDTQYF. The CDR3 coding sequence is TGTGCCAGCAGTGACCGGGACAGGAGCACAGATACGCAGTATTTT.

The chain recombines TRBV24-1 with TRBJ2-1; D unresolved. This CDR3 has 15 amino acids. Germline CDR1 is KGHDR and CDR2 is SFDVKD. The V and J ends lost 6 bases and 3 bases respectively, with 14 bases between them. The CDR3 spells CATSRAEQDYNEQFF. The CDR3 DNA is TGTGCCACCAGTCGTGCGGAACAAGACTACAATGAGCAGTTCTTC.

This clonotype has at least ten counts. The chain carries TRBV7-8 and TRBJ2-3; TRBD2 matches at 8 bases. CDR1 is SGHVS, CDR2 FQNEAQ, per germline. This CDR3 has 15 residues. V shed 5 bases, J shed 5 bases, and the junction held 9 bases outside the gene matches. The CDR3 nucleotides read TGTGCCAGCAGCCTTAGCGGGGCTGGGGAAGATACGCAGTATTTT. This codes for CASSLSGAGEDTQYF.

The chain combines TRBV19 with TRBJ1-5, with D maybe TRBD1 (5 bases). The germline V and J ends were trimmed by 4 bases and 3 bases, with 10 bases remaining between them. The CDR3 length is 14 residues. The germline gives CDR1 LNHDA, CDR2 SQIVND (reference sequence). The chain's CDR3 is CASSTDRYNQPQHF. The CDR3, as DNA: TGTGCCAGTAGTACTGACAGATACAATCAGCCCCAGCATTTT. The entire variable domain, with the rest obtained from reference TRBV19 and TRBJ1-5, is as follows: DGGITQSPKYLFRKEGQNVTLSCEQNLNHDAMYWYRQDPGQGLRLIYYSQIVNDFQKGDIAEGYSVSREKKESFPLTVTSAQKNPTAFYLCASSTDRYNQPQHFGDGTRLSIL.

Regarding this clonotype: Mismatch with germline at one junction end may stem from a read error. The J gene is TRBJ2-1, the V gene TRBV19; 9 bases are a match to TRBD1. Germline V gives CDR1 LNHDA, CDR2 SQIVND (reference sequence). This CDR3 contains 14 residues. CDR3 DNA sequence: TGTGCCAGTAGTAGAATGGACAGGGGAAATGAGCAGTTATTC. It translates to CASSRMDRGNEQLF.

The chain is built from TRBV5-1 and TRBJ1-1, with TRBD1 matching over 8 bases. The CDR3 extends over 16 amino acids. Germline loops: CDR1 SGHRS, CDR2 YFSETQ. Trimming at V came to 2 bases and at J to 1 base, leaving 7 bases not matched to a gene. The CDR3 DNA follows: TGCGCCAGCAGCTTTTTGTTTGGACAGGGGAACACTGAAGCTTTCTTT. Residues: CASSFLFGQGNTEAFF.